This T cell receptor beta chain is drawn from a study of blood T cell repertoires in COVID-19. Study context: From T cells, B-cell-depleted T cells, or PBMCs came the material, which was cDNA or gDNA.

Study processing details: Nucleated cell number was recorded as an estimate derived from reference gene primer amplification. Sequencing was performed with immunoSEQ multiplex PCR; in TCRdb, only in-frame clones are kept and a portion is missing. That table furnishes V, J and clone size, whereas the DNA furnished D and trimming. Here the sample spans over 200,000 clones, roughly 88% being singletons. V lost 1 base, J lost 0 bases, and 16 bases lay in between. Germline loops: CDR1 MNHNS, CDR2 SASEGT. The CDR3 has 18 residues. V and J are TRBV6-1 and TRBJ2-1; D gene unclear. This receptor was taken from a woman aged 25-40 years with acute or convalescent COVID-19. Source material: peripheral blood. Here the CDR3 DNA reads TGTGCCAGCAGTGAAGTTGGTCCTGGTAGGAGCTCCTACAATGAGCAGTTCTTC. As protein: CASSEVGPGRSSYNEQFF.